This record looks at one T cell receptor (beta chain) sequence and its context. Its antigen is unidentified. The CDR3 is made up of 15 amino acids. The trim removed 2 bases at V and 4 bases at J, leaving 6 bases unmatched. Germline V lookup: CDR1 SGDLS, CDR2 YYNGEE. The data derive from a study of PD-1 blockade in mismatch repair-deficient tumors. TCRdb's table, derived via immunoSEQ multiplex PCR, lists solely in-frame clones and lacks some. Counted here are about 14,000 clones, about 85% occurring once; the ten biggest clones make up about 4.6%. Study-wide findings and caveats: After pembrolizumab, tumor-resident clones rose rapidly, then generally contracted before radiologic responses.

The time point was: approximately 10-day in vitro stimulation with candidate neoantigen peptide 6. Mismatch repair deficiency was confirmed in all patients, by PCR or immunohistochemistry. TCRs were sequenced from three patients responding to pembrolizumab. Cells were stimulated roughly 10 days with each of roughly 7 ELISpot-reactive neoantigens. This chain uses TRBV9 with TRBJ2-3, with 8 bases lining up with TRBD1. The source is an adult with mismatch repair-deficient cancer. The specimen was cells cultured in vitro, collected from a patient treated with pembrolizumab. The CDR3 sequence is CASSVTGARSDTQYF. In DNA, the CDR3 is TGTGCCAGCAGCGTGACAGGGGCAAGGTCAGATACGCAGTATTTT.